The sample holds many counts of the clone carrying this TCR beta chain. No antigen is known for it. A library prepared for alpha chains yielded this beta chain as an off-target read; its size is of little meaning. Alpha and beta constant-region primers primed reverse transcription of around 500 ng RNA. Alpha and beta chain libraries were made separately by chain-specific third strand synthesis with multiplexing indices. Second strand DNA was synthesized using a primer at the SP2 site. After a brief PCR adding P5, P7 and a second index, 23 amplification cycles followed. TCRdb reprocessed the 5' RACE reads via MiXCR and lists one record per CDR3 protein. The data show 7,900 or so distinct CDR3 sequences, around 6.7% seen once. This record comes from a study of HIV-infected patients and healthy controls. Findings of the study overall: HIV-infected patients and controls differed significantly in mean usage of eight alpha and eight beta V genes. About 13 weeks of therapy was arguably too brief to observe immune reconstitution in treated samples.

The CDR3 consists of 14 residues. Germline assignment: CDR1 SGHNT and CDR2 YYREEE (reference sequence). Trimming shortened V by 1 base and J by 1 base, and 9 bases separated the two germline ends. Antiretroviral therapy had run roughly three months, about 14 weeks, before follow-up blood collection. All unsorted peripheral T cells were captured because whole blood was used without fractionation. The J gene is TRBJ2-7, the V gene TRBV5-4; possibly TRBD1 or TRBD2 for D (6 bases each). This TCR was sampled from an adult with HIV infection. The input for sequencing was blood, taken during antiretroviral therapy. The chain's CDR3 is CASSLKGGSYEQYF. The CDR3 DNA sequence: TGTGCCAGCAGCTTGAAGGGGGGTTCCTACGAGCAGTACTTC.